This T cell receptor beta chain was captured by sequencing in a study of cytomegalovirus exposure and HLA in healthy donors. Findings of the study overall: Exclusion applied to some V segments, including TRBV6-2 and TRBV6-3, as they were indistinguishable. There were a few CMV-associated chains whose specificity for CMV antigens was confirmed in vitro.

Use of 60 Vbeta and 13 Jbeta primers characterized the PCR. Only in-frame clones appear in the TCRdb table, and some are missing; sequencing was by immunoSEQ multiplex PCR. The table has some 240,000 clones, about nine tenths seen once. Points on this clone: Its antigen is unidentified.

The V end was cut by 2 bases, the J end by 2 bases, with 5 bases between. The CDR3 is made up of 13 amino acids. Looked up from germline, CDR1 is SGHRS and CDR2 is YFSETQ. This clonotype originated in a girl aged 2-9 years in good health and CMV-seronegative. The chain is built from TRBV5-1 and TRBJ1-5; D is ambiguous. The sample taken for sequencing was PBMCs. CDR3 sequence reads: CASSFQGNQPQHF. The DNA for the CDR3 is TGCGCCAGCAGCTTTCAGGGCAATCAGCCCCAGCATTTT.